Each of the 23 T cell receptor beta chains below was sequenced from the same sample in a study of control samples from healthy donors and cancer patients. Sequencing used immunoSEQ multiplex PCR; TCRdb keeps in-frame clones, though not all of them. The table records about 120,000 clones, roughly 90% of them present only once. The sample comprised blood. The receptors derive from a man aged 45-65 years in good health.

The chain joins TRBV30 to TRBJ2-2; the match to TRBD1 covers 7 bases. Germline assignment: CDR1 GTSNPN and CDR2 SVGIG (reference sequence). V gave up 2 bases and J gave up 8 bases; unmatched junction bases: 5. The CDR3 is 13 amino acids. The CDR3 DNA reads as TGTGCCTGGAGTATTACAGGGGTAGGGGAGCTGTTTTTT. Translated: CAWSITGVGELFF.

V usage is TRBV11-2 and J usage is TRBJ2-7, with D perhaps matching TRBD1 or TRBD2 (5 bases each). The V and J ends lost 1 base and 4 bases respectively, with 8 bases between them. Germline CDR1 reads SGHAT; CDR2 reads FQNNGV. The CDR3 has 13 amino acids. CDR3 in DNA: TGTGCCAGCAGCTTAGGACAGCGGTACGAGCAGTACTTC. This encodes CASSLGQRYEQYF.

This rearrangement joins TRBV10-3 to TRBJ2-2; 7 bases match TRBD1. The J segment lost 1 base and the V segment lost 6 bases, leaving 8 bases of the junction unmatched. CDR1 is ENHRY and CDR2 is SYGVKD in the germline V gene. The CDR3 has 16 residues. This chain's CDR3 is CAIRTDRVLNTGELFF. The DNA for the CDR3 is TGTGCCATCAGGACCGACAGGGTGCTGAACACCGGGGAGCTGTTTTTT.

The V gene is TRBV24-1, the J gene TRBJ1-2, with D unresolved. This CDR3 is 13 amino acids long. V lost 1 base and J lost 2, with 4 bases in between. Germline CDR1 is KGHDR and CDR2 is SFDVKD. CDR3 DNA sequence: TGTGCCACCAGTGATTTAGCAAACTATGGCTACACCTTC. The encoded protein is CATSDLANYGYTF.

The chain joins TRBV6-5 to TRBJ1-1, with D possibly TRBD1 on 6 matching bases. The germline V gene encodes CDR1 MNHEY and CDR2 SVGAGI. V lost 7 bases, J lost 1 base, and 10 bases lay in between. This CDR3 is built from 13 residues. The CDR3 loop is CASTTDRNTEAFF. Here the CDR3 DNA reads TGTGCCAGCACAACGGACAGGAACACTGAAGCTTTCTTT.

The rearrangement links TRBV20-1 to TRBJ2-3; 8 bases are shared with TRBD2. Per the germline V gene, CDR1 is DFQATT and CDR2 is SNEGSKA (reference sequence). This CDR3 spans 15 amino acids. V lost 3 bases and J lost 6; bases outside the gene matches: 11. CDR3 residues: CSASGQRGGPDTQYF. The CDR3, as DNA: TGCAGTGCTAGTGGTCAACGGGGGGGACCGGATACGCAGTATTTT.

The chain couples TRBV5-6 to TRBJ2-2; 8 bases align to TRBD2. The V gene end was trimmed by 2 bases and the J gene end by 2 bases; junction bases not matched to a gene: 5. CDR1 SGHDT and CDR2 YYEEEE come from the germline V gene. The CDR3 totals 16 residues. CDR3 residues: CASSFLAGVNTGELFF. DNA for the CDR3: TGTGCCAGCAGCTTTCTAGCGGGTGTTAACACCGGGGAGCTGTTTTTT.

This rearrangement joins TRBV5-4 to TRBJ2-5, with 7 bases lining up with TRBD2. Germline V gives CDR1 SGHNT, CDR2 YYREEE (reference sequence). The CDR3 sequence is 14 residues long. J gave up 5 bases and V 1 base, and 5 bases lay outside the gene matches. The CDR3 DNA is TGTGCCAGCAGCTTGAGGGAGGGACGGGAGACCCAGTACTTC. Protein product: CASSLREGRETQYF.

The J gene is TRBJ1-6, the V gene TRBV11-2; 9 bases match TRBD1. The CDR3 has 17 residues. Germline V lookup: CDR1 SGHAT, CDR2 FQNNGV. Germline trimming cut 1 base from V and 1 base from J; bases unmatched to any gene: 2. DNA of the CDR3: TGTGCCAGCAGCTTAGGGACAGGGGCTTCCTATAATTCACCCCTCCACTTT. Translating gives CASSLGTGASYNSPLHF.

The rearrangement uses TRBV11-2 and TRBJ2-5; tentatively, D is TRBD2 (7 bases). The CDR3 is 15 amino acids. Trimming removed 3 bases at V and 4 bases at J, with 15 bases between. Germline CDR1 is SGHAT and CDR2 is FQNNGV. CDR3 region: CASSFLGGGGETQYF. The CDR3 DNA follows: TGTGCCAGCAGCTTCCTAGGGGGGGGCGGAGAGACCCAGTACTTC.

The genes are TRBV18 and TRBJ2-1; TRBD1 is a possible D gene (5 bases). CDR1 is KGHSH, CDR2 LQKENI, per germline. This CDR3 is built from 15 residues. V was pared by 6 bases and J by 5 bases, with 17 bases between. CDR3: CASSPGHEDNNEQFF. Here the CDR3 DNA reads TGTGCCAGCTCGCCCGGACATGAAGATAACAATGAGCAGTTCTTC.

CDR3 protein: CASKAGTTNEQFF. The CDR3 DNA reads as TGTGCCAGCAAGGCAGGGACCACCAATGAGCAGTTCTTC. V is TRBV6-5 and J is TRBJ2-1; D may correspond to TRBD1 or TRBD2 (5 bases each). The CDR3 totals 13 residues. Trimming removed 7 bases from V and 6 bases from J, with 13 bases in between. Germline CDR1 MNHEY, CDR2 SVGAGI.

The gene calls are TRBV6-2 or TRBV6-3 and TRBJ2-5, with D possibly matching TRBD2 (7 bases). This CDR3 comprises 15 residues. The V gene lost 4 bases and the J gene lost 5 bases, with 17 bases spanning the gap. Germline V gene lookup returns CDR1 MNHEY and CDR2 SVGEGT. The CDR3 reads CASSSGGADDETQYF. CDR3 in DNA: TGTGCCAGCAGTTCGGGGGGCGCAGATGACGAGACCCAGTACTTC.

This chain links TRBV11-2 with TRBJ2-7, with TRBD2 identical over 12 bases. The CDR3 is made up of 15 amino acids. Germline values: CDR1 SGHAT, CDR2 FQNNGV. Losses at the gene ends were 6 bases for V and 2 bases for J; bases not matched to a gene: 5. In DNA form, the CDR3 reads TGTGCCAGCAGTTTGACTAGCGGGGGCACCTACGAGCAGTACTTC. Translation gives CASSLTSGGTYEQYF.

This chain connects TRBV9 to TRBJ2-5, with 7 bases lining up with TRBD2. The V and J ends lost 0 bases and 5 bases, in that order; junction bases with no gene match: 4. There are 14 residues in the CDR3. Germline CDR1 SGDLS, CDR2 YYNGEE. CDR3 amino acids: CASSVAVGGETQYF. CDR3 nucleotides: TGTGCCAGCAGCGTAGCGGTGGGGGGGGAGACCCAGTACTTC.

Notes on this clone: Germline and junction disagree at one end, which may indicate a read error. V is TRBV6-6 and J is TRBJ2-1, with D possibly TRBD2 on 5 matching bases. The CDR3 runs to 12 residues. Per the germline V gene, CDR1 is MNHNY and CDR2 is SVGAGI (reference sequence). As DNA, the CDR3 is TGTGCCAGCAGCGGGGTATACACTGAGCAGTTCTTC. Its translation is CASSGVYTEQFF.

V is TRBV18 and J is TRBJ1-5; the D gene is possibly TRBD1 (5 bases). This CDR3 is built from 16 residues. Germline CDR1 and CDR2: KGHSH and LQKENI. Trimming stripped 3 bases from V and 7 bases from J, with 19 bases between. CDR3 amino acids: CASSPSGQGWEQPQHF. CDR3 bases: TGTGCCAGCTCACCGAGTGGCCAGGGTTGGGAGCAGCCCCAGCATTTT.

CDR3 sequence reads: CSADLGTEAFF. In DNA, the CDR3 is TGCAGTGCGGACCTAGGGACTGAAGCTTTCTTT. The chain carries TRBV20-1 and TRBJ1-1; no reliable D call. The CDR3 runs 11 residues. CDR1 is DFQATT and CDR2 is SNEGSKA in the germline V gene (reference sequence). V lost 6 bases to trimming and J lost 5 bases, with 10 bases between them.

The V call is TRBV18, the J call TRBJ1-1, with D tentatively TRBD1 (6 bases). The CDR3 is 13 amino acids. The V gene lost 3 bases and the J gene lost 4 bases, with 9 bases spanning the gap. Germline V CDR1 and CDR2: KGHSH, LQKENI. CDR3 bases: TGTGCCAGCTCACCGGGGGGGCCCACTGAAGCTTTCTTT. Its protein product is CASSPGGPTEAFF.

The CDR3 DNA reads TGCAGCGTTGACGGGGGGATCAACACTGAAGCTTTCTTT. Translated: CSVDGGINTEAFF. This chain joins TRBV29-1 and TRBJ1-1, with D perhaps TRBD1 (5 bases). Germline V gene lookup returns CDR1 SQVTM and CDR2 ANQGSEA. The CDR3 runs to 13 residues. The ends were cut back, 3 bases at V and 2 bases at J, with 10 bases in the middle.

The CDR3 sequence: CASSSGRGQGYGYTF. The CDR3 DNA reads as TGTGCCAGCAGTTCCGGGAGGGGACAGGGCTATGGCTACACCTTC. The chain employs TRBV28 and TRBJ1-2; 9 bases align to TRBD1. CDR1 is MDHEN, CDR2 SYDVKM, per germline. CDR3 size: 15 residues. V gave up 4 bases and J gave up 4 bases; unmatched junction bases: 7.

The chain carries TRBV14 and TRBJ2-2, with a tentative D call TRBD1 (6 bases). V was trimmed by 4 bases and J by 6 bases, leaving 18 bases between them. The V gene's germline CDR1 is SGHDN and CDR2 FVKESK. The length of the CDR3 is 16 residues. CDR3 coding DNA: TGTGCCAGCAGCCCCTTACAGGGACGGGGATCCGGGGAGCTGTTTTTT. Amino acids: CASSPLQGRGSGELFF. Looking up the rest from reference TRBV14 and TRBJ2-2 gives the full variable domain: EAGVTQFPSHSVIEKGQTVTLRCDPISGHDNLYWYRRVMGKEIKFLLHFVKESKQDESGMPNNRFLAERTGGTYSTLKVQPAELEDSGVYFCASSPLQGRGSGELFFGEGSRLTVL.

This CDR3 reads CASCSEGAEAFF. For the CDR3, the DNA is TGTGCCTCCTGCTCGGAAGGGGCTGAAGCTTTCTTT. The chain joins TRBV3-1 (or the pseudogene TRBV3-2) to TRBJ1-1; maybe TRBD1 (5 bases). There are 12 residues in the CDR3. In germline, CDR1 is LGHDT, CDR2 YNNKEL (reference sequence). The V end lost 11 bases, the J end lost 6 bases, and 16 bases lay between the germline ends.